These T cell receptor beta chains were read from a single sample in a study of patients and donors after allogeneic stem cell transplantation. One entry per CDR3 protein results from TCRdb running MiXCR on the RT-PCR reads. In the table there are roughly 140,000 distinct CDR3 sequences, about 40% of which are singletons. The source material was blood, either unsorted or a sorted T cell fraction (not recorded which). The receptors originated from a human donor who was either an allogeneic HSCT recipient or a stem cell or donor lymphocyte infusion donor (not recorded which). It is not recorded whose cells these are; they may come from a transplant donor. CDR3s include the opening cysteine and the closing phenylalanine or tryptophan. A D gene is named only where the DNA matches it firmly. The size entry is marked missing in some rows and otherwise reads once, few, many or a size class.

clone_size	v_call	d_call	j_call	cdr3_nt	cdr3_aa
-	TRBV12-3/TRBV12-4	-	TRBJ1-3	TGTGCCAGCAGTTGGGCCATCTCTGGAAACACCATATATTTT	CASSWAISGNTIYF
-	TRBV10-2	-	TRBJ2-2	TGCGCCAGCAGTGAGTTAGTACAGAACACCGGGGAGCTGTTTTTT	CASSELVQNTGELFF
-	TRBV28	-	TRBJ1-6	TGTGCCAGCAGGATCATGACAGGCTTTAATTCACCCCTCCACTTT	CASRIMTGFNSPLHF
-	TRBV28	TRBD1	TRBJ1-2	TGTGCCAGCAGTTTAATCCCCCCCGCAGGGGGGGAGGAGGGCTACACCTTC	CASSLIPPAGGEEGYTF
few	TRBV12-3/TRBV12-4	-	TRBJ1-5	TGTGCCAGCAGTCCAATCGATCAGCCCCAGCATTTT	CASSPIDQPQHF
once	TRBV25-1	-	TRBJ2-5	TGTGCCAGCAGTGAACCGGACAGACAGGAAGAGACCCAGTACTTC	CASSEPDRQEETQYF
few	TRBV5-1	TRBD1	TRBJ1-1	TGCGCCAGCACTCCCGATGACAGGGACGGTCGGAACACTGAAGCTTTCTTT	CASTPDDRDGRNTEAFF
-	TRBV20-1	-	TRBJ1-1	TGCAGTGCTAGAGGAGAGGATTCGTCTTCTGAAGCTTTCTTT	CSARGEDSSSEAFF
few	TRBV28	-	TRBJ2-1	TGTGCCAGCACCGCTCGGAGGACCTACAATGAGCAGTTCTTC	CASTARRTYNEQFF
-	TRBV12-3/TRBV12-4	TRBD1	TRBJ1-5	TGTGCCAGCAGTTTTCCCCGGACAGGCAGCAATCAGCCCCAGCATTTT	CASSFPRTGSNQPQHF
-	TRBV7-2	-	TRBJ2-3	TGTGCCAGCAGCCTGGCAGCGAGGACAGATACGCAGTATTTT	CASSLAARTDTQYF
-	TRBV12-3/TRBV12-4	TRBD1	TRBJ1-2	TGTGCCAGCACCTCTGACAGGGGTAATCGGAACTATGGCTACACCTTC	CASTSDRGNRNYGYTF
few	TRBV5-1	-	TRBJ1-1	TGCGCCAGCAGCTCCCACATGGGGGGAGCTTTCTTT	CASSSHMGGAFF
-	TRBV12-3/TRBV12-4	-	TRBJ1-5	TGTGCCAGCAGGGGGACACTTGGTCAGCCCCAGCATTTT	CASRGTLGQPQHF
-	TRBV3-1	-	TRBJ2-5	TGTGCCAGCAGCCAAGACCAGTTGTACTTC	CASSQDQLYF
few	TRBV20-1	-	TRBJ1-2	TGCAGTGCACCGCAGGCTAACTATGGCTACACCTTC	CSAPQANYGYTF
-	TRBV25-1	TRBD1	TRBJ1-6	TGTGCCAGCAGTGAGTCCAGGGGGTATAATTCACCCCTCCACTTT	CASSESRGYNSPLHF
-	TRBV12-3/TRBV12-4	TRBD2	TRBJ2-3	TGTGCCAGCAGTTCCCACGGACGGACTAGCGGGGTGGATACGCAGTATTTT	CASSSHGRTSGVDTQYF
few	TRBV20-1	-	TRBJ2-1	TGCAGTGCCGTTCGGGCAGCTAACAATGAGCAGTTCTTC	CSAVRAANNEQFF
-	TRBV6-5	TRBD2	TRBJ2-1	TGTGCCAGCAGCCCAAGCGGGGGCCTTGACAATGAGCAGTTCTTC	CASSPSGGLDNEQFF
-	TRBV12-3/TRBV12-4	-	TRBJ2-5	TGTGCCAGCAGCCCGGACGAAGAGACCCAGTACTTC	CASSPDEETQYF
-	TRBV5-5	-	TRBJ2-3	TGTGCCAGCAGCACCTACACAGGGCAAGATACGCAGTATTTT	CASSTYTGQDTQYF
few	TRBV12-3/TRBV12-4	-	TRBJ1-1	TGTGCCACCTCGTTCGGGGCACCCAAAGCTTTCTTT	CATSFGAPKAFF